This T cell receptor beta chain was retrieved from a study of T cells in women clearing cervical HPV infection. Whole-study context: Cases were women with histologically confirmed HPV16-related CIN3 or worse, including a couple of invasive cancers.

TCRdb's copy holds only in-frame clones and misses some; the assay was immunoSEQ multiplex PCR. Reported are about 22,000 clones; the ten largest clones contain 12%. The sample consisted of blood buffy coat. The TCR was taken from a woman aged 18 to 75 with a cervical HPV16 infection that either progressed to CIN3+ or cleared (not recorded which).

The CDR3 reads CSVQGSNGYTF. The CDR3 DNA, read in part, is TGCAGCGTTCAGGGGTCTAATGGC. This chain links TRBV29-1 with TRBJ1-2; D may be TRBD1 (6 bases). The CDR3 is cut off 3 residues early in the read; its end comes from the germline J gene. The germline V gene encodes CDR1 SQVTM and CDR2 ANQGSEA. V dropped 5 bases and J dropped 6 bases, with 10 bases sitting between them. The CDR3 loop spans 11 amino acids.